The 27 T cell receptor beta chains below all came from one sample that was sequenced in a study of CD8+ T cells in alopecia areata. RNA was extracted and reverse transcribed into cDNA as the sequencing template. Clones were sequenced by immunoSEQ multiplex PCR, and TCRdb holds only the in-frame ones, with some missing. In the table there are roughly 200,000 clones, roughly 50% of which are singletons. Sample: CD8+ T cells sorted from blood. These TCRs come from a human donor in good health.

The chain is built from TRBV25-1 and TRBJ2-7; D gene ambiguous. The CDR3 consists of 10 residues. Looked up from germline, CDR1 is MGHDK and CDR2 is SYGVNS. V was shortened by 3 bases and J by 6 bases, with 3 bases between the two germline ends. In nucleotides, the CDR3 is TGTGCCAGCAGTGACCGCGAGCAGTACTTC. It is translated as CASSDREQYF.

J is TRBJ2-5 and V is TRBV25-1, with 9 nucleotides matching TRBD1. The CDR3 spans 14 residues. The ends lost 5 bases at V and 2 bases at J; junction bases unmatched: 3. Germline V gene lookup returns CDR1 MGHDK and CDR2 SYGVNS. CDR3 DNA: TGTGCCAGCAGTTCTGGGACAGGGCAAGAGACCCAGTACTTC. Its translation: CASSSGTGQETQYF.

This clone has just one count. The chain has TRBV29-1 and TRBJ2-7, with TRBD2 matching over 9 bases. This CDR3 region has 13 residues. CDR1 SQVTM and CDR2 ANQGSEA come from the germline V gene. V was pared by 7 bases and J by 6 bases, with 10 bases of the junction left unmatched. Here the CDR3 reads CSASSGGWGEQYF. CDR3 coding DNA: TGCAGCGCAAGTAGCGGGGGATGGGGCGAGCAGTACTTC.

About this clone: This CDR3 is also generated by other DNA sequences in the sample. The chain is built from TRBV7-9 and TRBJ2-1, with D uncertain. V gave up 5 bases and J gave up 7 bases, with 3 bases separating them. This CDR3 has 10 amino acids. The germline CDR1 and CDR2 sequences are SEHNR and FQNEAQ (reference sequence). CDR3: CASSPNEQFF. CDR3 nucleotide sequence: TGTGCCAGCAGCCCTAATGAGCAGTTCTTC.

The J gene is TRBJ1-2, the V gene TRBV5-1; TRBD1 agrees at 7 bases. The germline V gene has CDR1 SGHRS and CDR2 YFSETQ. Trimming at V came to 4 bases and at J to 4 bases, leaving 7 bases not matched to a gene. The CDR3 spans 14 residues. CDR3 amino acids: CASSTFGTVYGYTF. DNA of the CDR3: TGCGCCAGCAGCACCTTCGGGACAGTCTATGGCTACACCTTC. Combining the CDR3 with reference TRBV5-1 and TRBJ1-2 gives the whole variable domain KAGVTQTPRYLIKTRGQQVTLSCSPISGHRSVSWYQQTPGQGLQFLFEYFSETQRNKGNFPGRFSGRQFSNSRSEMNVSTLELGDSALYLCASSTFGTVYGYTFGSGTRLTVV.

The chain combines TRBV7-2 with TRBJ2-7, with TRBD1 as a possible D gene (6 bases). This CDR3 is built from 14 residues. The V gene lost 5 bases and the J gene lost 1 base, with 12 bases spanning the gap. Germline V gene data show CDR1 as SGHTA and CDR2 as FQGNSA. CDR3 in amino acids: CASSNRDKSYEQYF. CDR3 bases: TGTGCCAGCAGCAACCGGGACAAGTCCTACGAGCAGTACTTC.

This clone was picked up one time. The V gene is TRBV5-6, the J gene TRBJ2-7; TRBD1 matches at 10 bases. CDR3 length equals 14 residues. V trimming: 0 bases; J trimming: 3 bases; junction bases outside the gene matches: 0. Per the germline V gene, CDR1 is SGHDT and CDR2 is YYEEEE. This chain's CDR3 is CASSLGDRGYEQYF. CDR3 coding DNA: TGTGCCAGCAGCTTGGGGGACAGGGGCTACGAGCAGTACTTC.

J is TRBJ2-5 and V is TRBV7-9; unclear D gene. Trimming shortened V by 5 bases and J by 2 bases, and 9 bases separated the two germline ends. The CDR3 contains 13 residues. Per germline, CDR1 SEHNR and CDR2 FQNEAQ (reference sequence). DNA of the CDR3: TGTGCCAGCAGCCAGTGGGAACAAGAGACCCAGTACTTC. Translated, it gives CASSQWEQETQYF.

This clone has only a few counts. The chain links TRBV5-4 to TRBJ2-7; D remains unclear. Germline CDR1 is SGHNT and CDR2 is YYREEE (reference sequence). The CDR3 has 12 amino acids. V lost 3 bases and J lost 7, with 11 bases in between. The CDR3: CASSSLGFEQYF. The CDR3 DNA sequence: TGTGCCAGCAGCTCATTAGGGTTTGAGCAGTACTTC.

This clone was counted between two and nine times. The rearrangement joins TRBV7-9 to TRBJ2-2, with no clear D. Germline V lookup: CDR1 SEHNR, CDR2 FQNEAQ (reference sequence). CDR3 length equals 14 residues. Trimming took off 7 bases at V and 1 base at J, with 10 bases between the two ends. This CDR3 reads CASTFARNTGELFF. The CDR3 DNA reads TGTGCCAGCACCTTCGCTAGGAACACCGGGGAGCTGTTTTTT.

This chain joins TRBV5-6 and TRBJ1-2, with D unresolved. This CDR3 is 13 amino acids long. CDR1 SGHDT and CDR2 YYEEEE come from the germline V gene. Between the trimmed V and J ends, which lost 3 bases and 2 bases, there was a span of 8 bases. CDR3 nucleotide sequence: TGTGCCAGCAGCTCCACAGTGAACTATGGCTACACCTTC. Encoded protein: CASSSTVNYGYTF.

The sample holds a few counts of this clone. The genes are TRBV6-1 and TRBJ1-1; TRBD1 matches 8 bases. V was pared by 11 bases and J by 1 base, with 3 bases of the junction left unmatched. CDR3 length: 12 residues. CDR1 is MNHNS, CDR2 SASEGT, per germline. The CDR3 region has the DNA TGTGCCGTCCAGGGGGCGAACACTGAAGCTTTCTTT. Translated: CAVQGANTEAFF.

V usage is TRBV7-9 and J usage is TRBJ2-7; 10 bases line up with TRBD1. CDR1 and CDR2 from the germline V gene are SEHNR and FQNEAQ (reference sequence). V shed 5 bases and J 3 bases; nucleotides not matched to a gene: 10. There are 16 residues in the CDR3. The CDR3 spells CASSRETGTGDYEQYF. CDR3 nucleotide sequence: TGTGCCAGCAGCCGGGAAACCGGGACAGGGGACTACGAGCAGTACTTC.

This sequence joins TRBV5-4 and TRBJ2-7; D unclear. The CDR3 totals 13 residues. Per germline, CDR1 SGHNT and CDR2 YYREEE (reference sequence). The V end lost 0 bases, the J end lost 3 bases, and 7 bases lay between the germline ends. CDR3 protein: CASSLETGYEQYF. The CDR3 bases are TGTGCCAGCAGCTTGGAGACGGGCTACGAGCAGTACTTC.

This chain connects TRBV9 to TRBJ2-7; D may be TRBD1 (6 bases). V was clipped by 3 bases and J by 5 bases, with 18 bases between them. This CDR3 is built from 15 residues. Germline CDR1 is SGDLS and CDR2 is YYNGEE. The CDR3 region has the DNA TGTGCCAGCAGCGGAAGAACAGGGATGGTCGACGAGCAGTACTTC. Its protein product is CASSGRTGMVDEQYF. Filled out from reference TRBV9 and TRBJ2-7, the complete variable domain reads DSGVTQTPKHLITATGQRVTLRCSPRSGDLSVYWYQQSLDQGLQFLIQYYNGEERAKGNILERFSAQQFPDLHSELNLSSLELGDSALYFCASSGRTGMVDEQYFGPGTRLTVT.

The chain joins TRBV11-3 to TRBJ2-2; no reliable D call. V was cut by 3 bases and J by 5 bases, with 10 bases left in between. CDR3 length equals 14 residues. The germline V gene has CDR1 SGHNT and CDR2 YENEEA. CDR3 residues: CASSFYPSTGELFF. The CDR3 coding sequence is TGTGCCAGCAGCTTTTACCCGTCTACCGGGGAGCTGTTTTTT.

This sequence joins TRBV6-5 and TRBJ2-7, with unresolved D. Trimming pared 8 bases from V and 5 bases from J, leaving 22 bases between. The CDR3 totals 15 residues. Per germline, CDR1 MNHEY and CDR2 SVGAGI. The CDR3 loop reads CASALWPSVPNEQYF. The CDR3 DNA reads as TGTGCCAGCGCCCTTTGGCCGTCGGTACCCAACGAGCAGTACTTC.

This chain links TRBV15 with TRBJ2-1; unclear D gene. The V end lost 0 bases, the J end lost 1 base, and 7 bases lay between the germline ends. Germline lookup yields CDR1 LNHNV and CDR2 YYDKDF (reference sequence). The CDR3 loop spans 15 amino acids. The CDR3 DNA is TGTGCCACCAGCAGAGAAGTTGGGTCCTACAATGAGCAGTTCTTC. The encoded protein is CATSREVGSYNEQFF. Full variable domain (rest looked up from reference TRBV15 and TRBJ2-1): DAMVIQNPRYQVTQFGKPVTLSCSQTLNHNVMYWYQQKSSQAPKLLFHYYDKDFNNEADTPDNFQSRRPNTSFCFLDIRSPGLGDTAMYLCATSREVGSYNEQFFGPGTRLTVL.

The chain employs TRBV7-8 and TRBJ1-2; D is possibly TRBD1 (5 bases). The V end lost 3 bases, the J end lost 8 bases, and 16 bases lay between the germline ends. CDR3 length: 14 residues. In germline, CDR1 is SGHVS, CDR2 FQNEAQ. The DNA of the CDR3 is TGTGCCAGCAGCTTGGGACCCCTGGTGGGGGGCTACACCTTC. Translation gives CASSLGPLVGGYTF.

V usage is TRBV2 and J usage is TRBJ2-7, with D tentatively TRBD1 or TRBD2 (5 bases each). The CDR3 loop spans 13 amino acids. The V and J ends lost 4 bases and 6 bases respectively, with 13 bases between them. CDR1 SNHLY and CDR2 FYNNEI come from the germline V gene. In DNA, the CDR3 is TGTGCCAGCAGTGTGGGACGGCCGTTCGAGCAGTACTTC. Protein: CASSVGRPFEQYF.

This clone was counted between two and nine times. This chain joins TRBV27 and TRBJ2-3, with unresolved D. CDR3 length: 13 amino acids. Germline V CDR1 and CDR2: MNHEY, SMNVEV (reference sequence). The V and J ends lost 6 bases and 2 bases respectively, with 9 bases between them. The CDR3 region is CASSFGDTDTQYF. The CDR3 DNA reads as TGTGCCAGCAGCTTCGGAGACACAGATACGCAGTATTTT.

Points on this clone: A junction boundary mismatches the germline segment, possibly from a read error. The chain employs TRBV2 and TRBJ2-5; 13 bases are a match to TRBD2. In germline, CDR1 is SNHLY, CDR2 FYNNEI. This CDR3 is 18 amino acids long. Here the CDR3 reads CASREGGLAGTYQETQYF. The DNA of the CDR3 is TGTGCCAGCAGGGAAGGGGGACTAGCGGGGACGTACCAAGAGACCCAGTACTTC.

The CDR3 reads CASSYTPSYEQYF. The CDR3 DNA is TGTGCCAGCAGTTATACCCCCTCCTACGAGCAGTACTTC. The rearrangement joins TRBV27 to TRBJ2-7; unclear D gene. Germline-derived CDR1 and CDR2 are MNHEY and SMNVEV (reference sequence). This CDR3 is 13 amino acids long. V lost 4 bases, J lost 0 bases, and 7 bases lay in between.

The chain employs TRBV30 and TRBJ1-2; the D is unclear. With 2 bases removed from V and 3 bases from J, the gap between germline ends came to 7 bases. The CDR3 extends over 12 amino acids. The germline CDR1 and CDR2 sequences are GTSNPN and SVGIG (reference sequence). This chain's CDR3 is CAWSQSYYGYTF. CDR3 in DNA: TGTGCCTGGAGTCAGTCTTACTATGGCTACACCTTC.

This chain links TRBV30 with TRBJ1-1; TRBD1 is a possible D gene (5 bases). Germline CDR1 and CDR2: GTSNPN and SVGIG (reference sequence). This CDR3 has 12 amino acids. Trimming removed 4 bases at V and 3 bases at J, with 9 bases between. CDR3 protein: CAWTETDTEAFF. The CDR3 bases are TGTGCCTGGACCGAGACAGACACTGAAGCTTTCTTT.

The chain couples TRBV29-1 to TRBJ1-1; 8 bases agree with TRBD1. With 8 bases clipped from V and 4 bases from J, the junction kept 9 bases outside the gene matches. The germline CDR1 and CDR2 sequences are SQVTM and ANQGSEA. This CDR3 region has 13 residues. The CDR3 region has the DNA TGCAGCTTTACAGGGACAGGAGTCACTGAAGCTTTCTTT. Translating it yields CSFTGTGVTEAFF.

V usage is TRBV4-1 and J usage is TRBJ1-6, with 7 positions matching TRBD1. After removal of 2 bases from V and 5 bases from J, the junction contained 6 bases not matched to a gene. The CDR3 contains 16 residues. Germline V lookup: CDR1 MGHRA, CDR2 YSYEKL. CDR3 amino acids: CASSQSGTADNSPLHF. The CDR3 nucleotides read TGCGCCAGCAGCCAATCCGGGACAGCCGATAATTCACCCCTCCACTTT.